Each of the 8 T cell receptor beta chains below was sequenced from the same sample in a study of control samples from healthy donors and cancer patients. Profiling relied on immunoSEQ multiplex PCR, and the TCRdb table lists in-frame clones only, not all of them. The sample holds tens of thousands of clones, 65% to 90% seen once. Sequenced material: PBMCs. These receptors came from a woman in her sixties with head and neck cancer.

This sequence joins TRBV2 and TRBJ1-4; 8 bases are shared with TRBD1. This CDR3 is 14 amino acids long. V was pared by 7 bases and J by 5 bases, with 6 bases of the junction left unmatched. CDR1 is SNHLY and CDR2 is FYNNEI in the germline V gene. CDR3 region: CASTVAGGNEKLFF. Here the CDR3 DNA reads TGTGCCAGCACTGTGGCAGGGGGCAATGAAAAACTGTTTTTT. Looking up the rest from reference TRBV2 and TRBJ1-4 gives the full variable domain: EPEVTQTPSHQVTQMGQEVILRCVPISNHLYFYWYRQILGQKVEFLVSFYNNEISEKSEIFDDQFSVERPDGSNFTLKIRSTKLEDSAMYFCASTVAGGNEKLFFGSGTQLSVL.

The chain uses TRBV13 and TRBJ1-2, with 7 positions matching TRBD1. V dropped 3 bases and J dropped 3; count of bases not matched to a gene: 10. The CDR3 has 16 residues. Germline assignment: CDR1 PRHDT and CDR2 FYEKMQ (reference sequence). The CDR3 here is CASSFITGTAYYGYTF. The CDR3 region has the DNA TGTGCCAGCAGCTTCATCACCGGGACAGCTTACTATGGCTACACCTTC.

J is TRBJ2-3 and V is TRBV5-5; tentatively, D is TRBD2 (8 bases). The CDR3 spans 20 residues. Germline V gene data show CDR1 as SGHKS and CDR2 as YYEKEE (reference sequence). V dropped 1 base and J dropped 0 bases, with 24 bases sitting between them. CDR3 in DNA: TGTGCCAGCAGCTTGAGGGCACAGGGGCGGGTAGCGGGGAGCACAGATACGCAGTATTTT. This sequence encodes CASSLRAQGRVAGSTDTQYF.

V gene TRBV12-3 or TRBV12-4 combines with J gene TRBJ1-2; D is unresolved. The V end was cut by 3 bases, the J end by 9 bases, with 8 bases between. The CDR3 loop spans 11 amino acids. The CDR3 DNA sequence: TGTGCCAGCAGTTTGTATCCCCGCTACACCTTC. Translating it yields CASSLYPRYTF.

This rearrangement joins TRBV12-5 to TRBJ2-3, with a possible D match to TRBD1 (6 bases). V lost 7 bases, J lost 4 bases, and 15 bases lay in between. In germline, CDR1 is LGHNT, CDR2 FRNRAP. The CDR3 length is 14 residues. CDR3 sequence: CASALDSTADTQYF. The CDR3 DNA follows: TGTGCTAGTGCCTTGGACAGTACCGCAGATACGCAGTATTTT.

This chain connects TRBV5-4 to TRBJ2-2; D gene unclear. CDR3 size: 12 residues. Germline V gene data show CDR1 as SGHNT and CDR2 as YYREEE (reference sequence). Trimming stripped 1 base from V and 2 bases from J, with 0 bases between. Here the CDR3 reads CASSLNTGELFF. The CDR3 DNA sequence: TGTGCCAGCAGCTTGAACACCGGGGAGCTGTTTTTT. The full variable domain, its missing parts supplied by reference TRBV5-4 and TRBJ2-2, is ETGVTQSPTHLIKTRGQQVTLRCSSQSGHNTVSWYQQALGQGPQFIFQYYREEENGRGNFPPRFSGLQFPNYSSELNVNALELDDSALYLCASSLNTGELFFGEGSRLTVL.

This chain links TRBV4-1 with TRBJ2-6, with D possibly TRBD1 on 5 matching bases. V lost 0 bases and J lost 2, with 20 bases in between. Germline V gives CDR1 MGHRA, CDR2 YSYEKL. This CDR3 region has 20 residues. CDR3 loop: CASSQDPRKTGSTGANVLTF. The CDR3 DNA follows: TGCGCCAGCAGCCAAGATCCTAGAAAAACAGGCAGCACTGGGGCCAACGTCCTGACTTTC.

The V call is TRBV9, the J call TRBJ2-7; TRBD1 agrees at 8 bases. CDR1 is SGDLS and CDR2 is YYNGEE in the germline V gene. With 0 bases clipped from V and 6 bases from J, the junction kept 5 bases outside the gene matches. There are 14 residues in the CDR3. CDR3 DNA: TGTGCCAGCAGCGTAGGAGGAACAGGGGGCGAGCAGTACTTC. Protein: CASSVGGTGGEQYF.